This is a list of T cell receptor beta chains from one sample in a study of technical replicates of blood from a few donors. Some clones are missing from TCRdb's copy, which holds only in-frame ones; the method was immunoSEQ multiplex PCR. The table has under 100,000 clones, 85% to 95% seen once; the top ten hold 0.34%. Specimen: T cells isolated from PBMCs. The receptors derive from a human donor in good health. Both conserved end residues are part of each CDR3. A D gene is named only where the DNA matches it firmly. A row's size may be missing; if present it is once, few, many or a size class.

-	TRBV5-1	-	TRBJ1-2	CASSLDGGAYGYTF	TGCGCCAGCAGCTTGGATGGAGGAGCTTATGGCTACACCTTC
-	TRBV7-8	TRBD2	TRBJ2-3	CASSLALAGDETDTQYF	TGTGCCAGCAGCTTAGCCCTAGCGGGAGATGAAACAGATACGCAGTATTTT
once	TRBV9	TRBD2	TRBJ2-5	CASSVEGGSGRETQYF	TGTGCCAGCAGCGTAGAGGGAGGAAGCGGGAGGGAGACCCAGTACTTC
-	TRBV10-3	TRBD2	TRBJ2-2	CAISDGTSVYTGELFF	TGTGCCATCTCCGATGGGACTAGTGTATACACCGGGGAGCTGTTTTTT
-	TRBV2	-	TRBJ1-5	CASTGQFNQPQHF	TGTGCCAGCACCGGACAGTTCAATCAGCCCCAGCATTTT
-	TRBV25-1	-	TRBJ1-1	CASSDGGSKAFF	TGTGCCAGCAGTGACGGGGGTAGCAAAGCTTTCTTT
-	TRBV13	TRBD2	TRBJ2-1	CASSFLAGVLGNEQFF	TGTGCCAGCAGCTTCCTAGCGGGAGTTCTGGGAAATGAGCAGTTCTTC
-	TRBV10-1	TRBD1	TRBJ1-4	CAGPGQGSNEKLFF	TGCGCCGGCCCGGGACAGGGCTCTAATGAAAAACTGTTTTTT
-	TRBV2	-	TRBJ1-5	CASSPGGRRMGPQHF	TGTGCCAGCAGTCCCGGGGGACGTAGAATGGGGCCCCAGCATTTT
-	TRBV4-3	TRBD1	TRBJ1-5	CASSQGTGTGQPQHF	TGCGCCAGCAGCCAAGGGACAGGGACTGGTCAGCCCCAGCATTTT
once	TRBV6-5	-	TRBJ1-5	CASSHRERNQPQHF	TGTGCCAGCAGTCACAGGGAAAGGAATCAGCCCCAGCATTTT
-	TRBV9	-	TRBJ2-1	CASSVAGVSYNEQFF	TGTGCCAGCAGCGTAGCGGGAGTGTCGTACAATGAGCAGTTCTTC
-	TRBV14	TRBD2	TRBJ2-3	CASSPMQAGGADTQYF	TGTGCCAGCAGCCCGATGCAAGCGGGAGGGGCAGATACGCAGTATTTT
-	TRBV20-1	TRBD2	TRBJ2-1	CSVKAGGSPFF	TGCAGTGTAAAGGCGGGGGGAAGTCCGTTCTTC
-	TRBV7-9	TRBD1	TRBJ2-4	CASSQGTANFAKNIQYF	TGTGCCAGCAGCCAGGGGACAGCCAATTTCGCCAAAAACATTCAGTACTTC
-	TRBV9	TRBD1	TRBJ2-3	CASTGQGTDTQYF	TGTGCCAGCACGGGACAGGGCACAGATACGCAGTATTTT
-	TRBV28	-	TRBJ1-3	CASSWDNRSGNTIYF	TGTGCCAGCAGTTGGGACAACCGCTCTGGAAACACCATATATTTT
-	TRBV5-8	-	TRBJ2-5	CASSLEVAETQYF	TGTGCCAGCAGCTTGGAAGTAGCCGAGACCCAGTACTTC
-	TRBV7-3	TRBD1	TRBJ1-1	CASSLPGGTEAFF	TGTGCCAGCAGCTTACCAGGGGGCACTGAAGCTTTCTTT
once	TRBV7-9	TRBD1	TRBJ2-3	CASSLSTGTDTQYF	TGTGCCAGCAGCTTATCGACAGGGACAGATACGCAGTATTTT
-	TRBV7-9	TRBD1	TRBJ1-2	CASSPGQGSTF	TGTGCCAGCAGCCCCGGACAGGGAAGCACCTTC
-	TRBV10-3	-	TRBJ2-2	CAISEERSKGELFF	TGTGCCATCAGTGAGGAACGGTCCAAGGGGGAGCTGTTTTTT
-	TRBV25-1	-	TRBJ2-1	CASSELPTSYNEQFF	TGTGCCAGCAGTGAACTCCCGACTAGCTACAATGAGCAGTTCTTC
-	TRBV19	TRBD1	TRBJ2-5	CASRSPDRGGGETQYF	TGTGCCAGTAGAAGCCCGGACAGGGGAGGGGGAGAGACCCAGTACTTC
-	TRBV23-1	-	TRBJ2-5	CASSQRSRETQYF	TGCGCCAGCAGTCAAAGGAGTAGGGAGACCCAGTACTTC
-	TRBV4-3	TRBD2	TRBJ2-5	CASSQDWVAGETQYF	TGCGCCAGCAGCCAAGATTGGGTAGCGGGAGAGACCCAGTACTTC
-	TRBV6-6	TRBD2	TRBJ2-7	CASSYGSGMSYEQYF	TGTGCCAGCAGTTACGGTAGCGGGATGAGCTACGAGCAGTACTTC
-	TRBV19	TRBD2	TRBJ2-3	CASSLGGTSGSTDTQYF	TGTGCCAGTAGCCTTGGGGGGACTAGCGGGAGCACAGATACGCAGTATTTT
-	TRBV28	-	TRBJ1-3	CASSPGHRNTIYF	TGTGCCAGCAGTCCAGGACATAGAAACACCATATATTTT
-	TRBV7-2	-	TRBJ1-3	CASSLVGGSGNTIYF	TGTGCCAGCAGCTTAGTCGGAGGCTCTGGAAACACCATATATTTT
-	TRBV4-1	-	TRBJ1-2	CASSQNLLAPPNYGYTF	TGCGCCAGCAGCCAAAACTTACTCGCCCCTCCTAACTATGGCTACACCTTC